The clone carrying this TCR beta chain is a singleton in its sample. Its antigen remains unidentified. The table came from immunoSEQ multiplex PCR; TCRdb's copy has only in-frame clones and leaves some out. The sample has hundreds of thousands of clones; less than 96% are singletons. The data were taken from a study of shared clonotypes between healthy human individuals. Donors had no recently reported acute infections or vaccinations and were HIV-negative. Whole-study results and caveats: Sorted-subset sequencing was shown by rarefaction to be incomplete despite large depth. It was anticipated that sequencing depth would influence how many clonotypes donors shared.

This TCR was sampled from a woman aged 25 to 39 in good health. The sample taken for sequencing was naive CD4+ T cells sorted from blood. The subset is: CD45RA+ positively selected.

CDR3 bases: TGTGCCAGCAGCTTGAGGGCGAGCACAGATACGCAGTATTTT. Protein sequence: CASSLRASTDTQYF. The rearrangement joins TRBV5-5 to TRBJ2-3; D gene uncertain. The CDR3 is 14 amino acids. Germline V gene lookup returns CDR1 SGHKS and CDR2 YYEKEE (reference sequence). Trimming left V 1 base short and J 0 bases short, with 6 bases between.